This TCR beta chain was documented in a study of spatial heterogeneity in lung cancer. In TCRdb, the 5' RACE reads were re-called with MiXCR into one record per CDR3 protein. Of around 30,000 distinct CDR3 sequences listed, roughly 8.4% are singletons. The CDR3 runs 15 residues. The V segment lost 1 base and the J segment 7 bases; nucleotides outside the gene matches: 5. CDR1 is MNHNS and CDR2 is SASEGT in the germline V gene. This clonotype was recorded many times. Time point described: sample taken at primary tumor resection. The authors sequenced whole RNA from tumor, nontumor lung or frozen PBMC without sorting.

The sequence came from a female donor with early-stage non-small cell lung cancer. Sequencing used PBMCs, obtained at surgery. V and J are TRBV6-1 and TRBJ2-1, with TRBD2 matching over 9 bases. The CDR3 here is CASSEGSGSRNEQFF. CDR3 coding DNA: TGTGCCAGCAGTGAAGGTAGCGGGAGTAGGAATGAGCAGTTCTTC.